This T cell receptor beta chain comes out of a study of CD8 T cells in Susac syndrome. Germline V gene data show CDR1 as LNHDA and CDR2 as SQIVND (reference sequence). The CDR3 covers 16 residues. The V end was cut by 4 bases, the J end by 3 bases, with 18 bases between. With random hexamers, reverse transcription was performed on about 0.45 to 1 ug of RNA. TCRdb ran MiXCR on the immunoSEQ multiplex PCR reads and lists one entry per CDR3 protein. The profile shows 150,000 to 200,000 distinct CDR3 sequences, 90% to 97% of them singletons. V is TRBV19 and J is TRBJ1-1; D remains ambiguous. The sequencing sample was made of CD4+ T cells from PBMCs. This sequence originates from a human donor with Susac syndrome. CDR3 protein: CASSRRRRDLDTEAFF. The CDR3 DNA reads TGTGCCAGTAGTAGGCGCCGACGGGATTTGGACACTGAAGCTTTCTTT.